The 21 T cell receptor beta chains below all came from one sample that was sequenced in a study of cytomegalovirus exposure and HLA in healthy donors. The primer mix had 60 Vbeta and 13 Jbeta primers. The repertoire was sequenced with immunoSEQ multiplex PCR; TCRdb's copy has only in-frame clones and lacks some. This table has under 85,000 clones, over 70% appearing once. Specimen: PBMCs. The source of these receptors is a man aged 40-55 years in good health and CMV-seronegative.

This clone was seen once. The chain recombines TRBV11-2 with TRBJ2-3; TRBD2 matches 10 bases. The CDR3 length is 14 residues. Germline CDR1 reads SGHAT; CDR2 reads FQNNGV. Trimming at V came to 8 bases and at J to 5 bases, leaving 7 bases not matched to a gene. This chain's CDR3 is CASSGTSVGDTQYF. The CDR3 DNA sequence: TGTGCCAGCTCCGGGACTAGCGTGGGAGATACGCAGTATTTT.

This chain uses TRBV28 with TRBJ2-7; a weak D match, TRBD2 (6 bases). This CDR3 region has 14 residues. Germline assignment: CDR1 MDHEN and CDR2 SYDVKM. V lost 3 bases, J lost 3 bases, and 12 bases lay in between. CDR3 loop: CASSLFQAGYEQYF. The CDR3 bases are TGTGCCAGCAGTTTGTTCCAAGCGGGCTACGAGCAGTACTTC.

This clone is medium-sized within its sample. This chain connects TRBV7-9 to TRBJ2-7, with 8 bases aligning to TRBD1. The germline V gene has CDR1 SEHNR and CDR2 FQNEAQ (reference sequence). Trimming removed 5 bases from V and 4 bases from J; junction bases left unmatched: 7. This CDR3 has 14 amino acids. CDR3 in DNA: TGTGCCAGCAGCCGCGGGACAGGACAATACGAGCAGTACTTC. Its translation: CASSRGTGQYEQYF.

DNA of the CDR3: TGTGCCAGCAGCCTACGATCAGCCTGGGGCGGTCAGCCCCAGCATTTT. This translates into CASSLRSAWGGQPQHF. The chain links TRBV5-6 to TRBJ1-5; D is perhaps TRBD1 (5 bases). Trimming cost V 4 bases and J 6 bases, with 20 bases left between them. Germline lookup yields CDR1 SGHDT and CDR2 YYEEEE. The CDR3 extends over 16 amino acids.

This clone was seen more than once but under ten times. The chain carries TRBV19 and TRBJ2-5, with 9 bases that match TRBD2. The J call may be mistaken, given a closer DNA end match to TRBJ2-7. The CDR3 spans 15 residues. Per germline, CDR1 LNHDA and CDR2 SQIVND (reference sequence). In nucleotides, the CDR3 is TGTGCCAGTAGTTGGACTAGCGCACCTTCCTACGAGCAGTACTTC. Amino acids: CASSWTSAPSYEQYF.

The V and J genes are TRBV19 and TRBJ2-2, with 7 bases matching TRBD1. J lost 1 base, V lost 6 bases, and 11 bases had no gene match. The CDR3 extends over 17 amino acids. Germline-derived CDR1 and CDR2 are LNHDA and SQIVND (reference sequence). CDR3 residues: CASSSRRTGLNTGELFF. The CDR3 bases are TGTGCCAGTAGCAGCCGACGGACAGGCCTGAACACCGGGGAGCTGTTTTTT.

This rearrangement joins TRBV12-2 to TRBJ2-1; whether TRBD2, the table's D call, matches the DNA was not checked. TRBV12-2 is a pseudogene locus. The CDR3 consists of 17 residues. The CDR3 region is CASRLWPSGGLSNEQFF. CDR3 coding DNA: TGTGCAAGTCGCTTATGGCCTAGCGGGGGGCTTTCGAATGAGCAGTTCTTC.

The chain joins TRBV19 to TRBJ2-7; 8 nucleotides align to TRBD2. The CDR3 runs to 15 residues. The ends lost 8 bases at V and 4 bases at J; junction bases unmatched: 13. Germline V gene data show CDR1 as LNHDA and CDR2 as SQIVND (reference sequence). The CDR3 loop reads CASQIGTGGGYEQYF. The CDR3 DNA reads TGTGCCAGTCAGATCGGGACGGGAGGGGGGTACGAGCAGTACTTC.

The chain links TRBV4-2 to TRBJ1-4; D remains unclear. The CDR3 consists of 15 residues. From germline, CDR1 is LGHNA and CDR2 YNFKEQ. Trimming cost V 5 bases and J 8 bases, with 18 bases left between them. CDR3 bases: TGTGCCAGCAGCGAAAGTGAGGGCCGGAGAGAAAAACTGTTTTTT. It encodes CASSESEGRREKLFF.

The rearrangement uses TRBV5-5 and TRBJ1-1, with 8 bases aligning to TRBD1. J gave up 6 bases and V 0 bases, and 7 bases lay outside the gene matches. This CDR3 is built from 15 residues. CDR1 and CDR2 from the germline V gene are SGHKS and YYEKEE (reference sequence). The CDR3 spells CASSLVAGGNAEAFF. CDR3 in DNA: TGTGCCAGCAGCTTGGTAGCAGGGGGCAACGCTGAAGCTTTCTTT.

The genes are TRBV4-1 and TRBJ1-4, with 7 bases that match TRBD1. Trimming removed 1 base from V and 5 bases from J; junction bases left unmatched: 10. The CDR3 loop spans 17 amino acids. Germline V gene data show CDR1 as MGHRA and CDR2 as YSYEKL. CDR3 sequence (DNA): TGCGCCAGCAGCCAAGTGGCGGGGGGACAGATAAATGAAAAACTGTTTTTT. Translated, it gives CASSQVAGGQINEKLFF.

The chain combines TRBV7-2 with TRBJ2-3; D uncertain. Germline CDR1 and CDR2: SGHTA and FQGNSA. V was shortened by 6 bases and J by 0 bases, with 13 bases between the two germline ends. This CDR3 comprises 15 residues. The CDR3 nucleotides read TGTGCCAGCAGGTTTAAAATTTCTAGCACAGATACGCAGTATTTT. It is translated as CASRFKISSTDTQYF.

Concerning this clone: Compared with germline, one end of the junction differs, possibly owing to a read error. This chain joins TRBV2 and TRBJ1-1; 7 nucleotides match TRBD1. Germline V gene data show CDR1 as SNHLY and CDR2 as FYNNEI. CDR3 length: 13 residues. The CDR3 region has the DNA TGTGCCAGCAGTGAAGCCGAGGGGGCTTTGCTTTCTTTT. Its translation: CASSEAEGALLSF.

The chain uses TRBV6-4 and TRBJ2-6, with 11 bases that match TRBD1. Germline-derived CDR1 and CDR2 are MRHNA and SNTAGT. V dropped 5 bases and J dropped 0; count of bases not matched to a gene: 3. This CDR3 is 17 amino acids long. Here the CDR3 reads CASSTGTGGSGANVLTF. The CDR3, as DNA: TGTGCCAGCAGTACCGGGACAGGGGGCTCTGGGGCCAACGTCCTGACTTTC.

The gene calls are TRBV5-8 and TRBJ1-3; TRBD1 matches 7 bases. J gave up 7 bases and V 0 bases, and 4 bases lay outside the gene matches. This CDR3 is 14 amino acids long. The germline V gene encodes CDR1 SGHTS and CDR2 YDEGEE. The CDR3 is CASSLGPGGNTIYF. CDR3 coding DNA: TGTGCCAGCAGCTTGGGTCCAGGGGGGAACACCATATATTTT.

The chain is built from TRBV5-1 and TRBJ2-1; 9 nucleotides agree with TRBD2. J gave up 15 bases and V 0 bases, and 13 bases lay outside the gene matches. Germline lookup yields CDR1 SGHRS and CDR2 YFSETQ. The CDR3 consists of 15 residues. The CDR3 region is CASSLEGLAAGGRFF. The DNA for the CDR3 is TGCGCCAGCAGCTTGGAGGGTCTAGCGGCGGGAGGGCGGTTCTTC.

V gene TRBV18 combines with J gene TRBJ2-2, with 9 bases fitting TRBD1. There are 17 residues in the CDR3. V lost 8 bases, J lost 1 base, and 11 bases stayed unmatched. The germline CDR1 and CDR2 sequences are KGHSH and LQKENI. Here the CDR3 DNA reads TGTGCCAGCAAATTAAATACAGGGGGCCTGAACACCGGGGAGCTGTTTTTT. This gives the protein CASKLNTGGLNTGELFF.

This clone was seen just once. The chain joins TRBV4-1 to TRBJ2-5; TRBD1 aligns across 7 bases. The CDR3 sequence is 17 residues long. Germline V lookup: CDR1 MGHRA, CDR2 YSYEKL. V lost 0 bases, J lost 1 base, and 8 bases stayed unmatched. CDR3 region: CASSQDRGQVFQETQYF. The DNA of the CDR3 is TGCGCCAGCAGCCAAGATCGTGGACAGGTCTTCCAAGAGACCCAGTACTTC.

As to this clone: This specimen includes other DNA sequences encoding the same CDR3. The CDR3, as DNA: TGTGCCAGTAGTACTCAGGGGACTGGAAACACCATATATTTT. Its translation is CASSTQGTGNTIYF. This rearrangement joins TRBV19 to TRBJ1-3; D might be TRBD1 (6 bases). There are 14 residues in the CDR3. The germline CDR1 and CDR2 sequences are LNHDA and SQIVND (reference sequence). V was shortened by 4 bases and J by 2 bases, with 9 bases between the two germline ends. Full variable domain (missing parts from reference TRBV19 and TRBJ1-3): DGGITQSPKYLFRKEGQNVTLSCEQNLNHDAMYWYRQDPGQGLRLIYYSQIVNDFQKGDIAEGYSVSREKKESFPLTVTSAQKNPTAFYLCASSTQGTGNTIYFGEGSWLTVV.

The V gene is TRBV28, the J gene TRBJ1-2; 8 bases are shared with TRBD1. Germline lookup yields CDR1 MDHEN and CDR2 SYDVKM. J gave up 6 bases and V 5 bases, and 8 bases lay outside the gene matches. The CDR3 totals 14 residues. The CDR3 region has the DNA TGTGCCAGCAGTGGGAACAGGGGGAAGAATGGCTACACCTTC. Amino acid sequence: CASSGNRGKNGYTF.

In this sample, this clone turned up once. V usage is TRBV11-2 and J usage is TRBJ2-1; 13 nucleotides agree with TRBD2. Germline V gene lookup returns CDR1 SGHAT and CDR2 FQNNGV. The V and J ends lost 4 bases and 5 bases, in that order; junction bases with no gene match: 5. CDR3 length: 16 amino acids. CDR3 in DNA: TGTGCCAGCAGCTCGGGGACTAGCGGGACCCACAATGAGCAGTTCTTC. Amino acid sequence: CASSSGTSGTHNEQFF.